The present TCR beta chain was sequenced within a study of blood T cell repertoires in COVID-19. Study-wide context: Collection of acute and convalescent COVID-19 samples took place in the United States, Italy and Spain. Sources were T cells, B-cell-depleted T cells, or PBMCs; the material itself was cDNA or gDNA.

This clone was recorded once. Original data processing: Reference gene primer amplification in the assay estimated nucleated cell counts. The repertoire was sequenced with immunoSEQ multiplex PCR; TCRdb's copy has only in-frame clones and lacks some. That table furnishes V, J and clone size, whereas the DNA furnished D and trimming. The sample includes around 230,000 clones, 80% to 90% seen only once; the top ten take 9.5% to 13%. The CDR3 loop spans 14 amino acids. Sequences were obtained from peripheral blood. The receptor comes from a man in his fifties with COVID-19, enrolled during active disease. This chain connects TRBV12-2 to TRBJ2-7; TRBD2 was called by the table and not checked on the DNA. TRBV12-2 is described as a pseudogene. The CDR3 loop is CARFGLAGGWKLYF. As DNA, the CDR3 is TGTGCAAGATTTGGGCTAGCGGGAGGCTGGAAGCTGTACTTC.